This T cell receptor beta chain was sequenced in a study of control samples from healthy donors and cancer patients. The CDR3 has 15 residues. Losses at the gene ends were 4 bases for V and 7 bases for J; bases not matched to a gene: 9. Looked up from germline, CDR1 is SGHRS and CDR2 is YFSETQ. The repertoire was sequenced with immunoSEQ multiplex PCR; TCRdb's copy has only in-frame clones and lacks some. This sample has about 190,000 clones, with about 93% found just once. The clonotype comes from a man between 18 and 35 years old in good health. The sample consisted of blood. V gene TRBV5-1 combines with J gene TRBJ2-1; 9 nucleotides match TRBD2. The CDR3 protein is CASSPTSGPGNEQFF. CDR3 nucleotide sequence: TGCGCCAGCAGCCCAACTAGCGGGCCGGGGAATGAGCAGTTCTTC.